The 2 T cell receptor beta chains below all came from one sample that was sequenced in a study of CD8 T cells in ankylosing spondylitis. Notes on the study in general: About 8 highly homologous variants made up a TCR beta motif, and this motif appeared characteristic of ankylosing spondylitis blood.

A single record per CDR3 protein comes from TCRdb applying MiXCR to the 5' RACE reads. The top ten hold approximately 1% of the sample, which has 400,000 to 450,000 distinct CDR3 sequences, roughly 17% seen once. What these receptors recognize is not known. The sample comprised blood, either unsorted or a sorted T cell fraction (not recorded which). These receptor sequences come from a male donor with ankylosing spondylitis.

The gene calls are TRBV15 and TRBJ1-1; the D gene is possibly TRBD1 (5 bases). The germline V gene encodes CDR1 LNHNV and CDR2 YYDKDF (reference sequence). V lost 1 base to trimming and J lost 7 bases, with 10 bases between them. The CDR3 spans 13 residues. CDR3 coding DNA: TGTGCCACCAGCAGAGTAAGGCAGGGTGAAGCTTTCTTT. As protein: CATSRVRQGEAFF.

This clonotype was seen a few times. The genes are TRBV7-9 and TRBJ1-4; a weak D match, TRBD1 (5 bases). The germline V gene encodes CDR1 SEHNR and CDR2 FQNEAQ (reference sequence). This CDR3 spans 15 amino acids. Trimming stripped 4 bases from V and 0 bases from J, with 9 bases between. In nucleotides, the CDR3 is TGTGCCAGCAGCTACGCGGGGGCAACTAATGAAAAACTGTTTTTT. Amino acids: CASSYAGATNEKLFF.